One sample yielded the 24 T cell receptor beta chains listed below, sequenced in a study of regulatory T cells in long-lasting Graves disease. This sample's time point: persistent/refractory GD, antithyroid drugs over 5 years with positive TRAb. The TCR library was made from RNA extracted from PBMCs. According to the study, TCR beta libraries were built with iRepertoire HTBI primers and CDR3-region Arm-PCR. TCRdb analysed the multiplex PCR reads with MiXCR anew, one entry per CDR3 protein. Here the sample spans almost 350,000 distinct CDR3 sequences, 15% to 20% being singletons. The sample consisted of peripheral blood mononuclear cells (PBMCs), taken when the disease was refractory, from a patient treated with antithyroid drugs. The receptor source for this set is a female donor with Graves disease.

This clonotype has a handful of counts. The CDR3 loop is CASSLATGTPGGGNQPQHF. The CDR3 bases are TGTGCCAGCAGCTTAGCCACCGGGACCCCAGGGGGTGGCAATCAGCCCCAGCATTTT. The chain employs TRBV7-9 and TRBJ1-5, with 7 bases matching TRBD1. Germline values: CDR1 SEHNR, CDR2 FQNEAQ (reference sequence). The CDR3 runs 19 residues. V was clipped by 0 bases and J by 2 bases; unmatched bases: 13.

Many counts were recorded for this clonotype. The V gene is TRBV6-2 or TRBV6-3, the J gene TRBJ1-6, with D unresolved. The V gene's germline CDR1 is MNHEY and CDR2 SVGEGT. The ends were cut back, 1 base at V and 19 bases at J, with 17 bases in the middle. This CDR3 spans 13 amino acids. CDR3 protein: CASSYFEYSYIHF. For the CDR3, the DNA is TGTGCCAGCAGTTACTTTGAGTACAGCTACATTCACTTT.

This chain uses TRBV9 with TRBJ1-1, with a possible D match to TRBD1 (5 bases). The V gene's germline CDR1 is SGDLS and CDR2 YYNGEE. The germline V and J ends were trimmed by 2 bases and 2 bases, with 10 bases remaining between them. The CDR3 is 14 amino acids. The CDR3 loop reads CASSVRDGNTEAFF. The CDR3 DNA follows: TGTGCCAGCAGCGTCCGGGACGGAAACACTGAAGCTTTCTTT.

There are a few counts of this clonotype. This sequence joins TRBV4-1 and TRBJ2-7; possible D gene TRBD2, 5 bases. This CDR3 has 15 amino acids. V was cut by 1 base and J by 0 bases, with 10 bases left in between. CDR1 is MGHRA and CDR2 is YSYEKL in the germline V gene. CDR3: CASSQGAASSYEQYF. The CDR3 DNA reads TGCGCCAGCAGCCAAGGAGCGGCGAGCTCCTACGAGCAGTACTTC.

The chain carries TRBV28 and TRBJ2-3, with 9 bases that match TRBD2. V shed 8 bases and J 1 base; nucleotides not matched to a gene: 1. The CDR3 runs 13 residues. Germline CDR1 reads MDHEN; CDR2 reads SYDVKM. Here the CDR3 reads CASLAGGTDTQYF. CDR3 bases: TGTGCCAGCTTAGCGGGAGGCACAGATACGCAGTATTTT.

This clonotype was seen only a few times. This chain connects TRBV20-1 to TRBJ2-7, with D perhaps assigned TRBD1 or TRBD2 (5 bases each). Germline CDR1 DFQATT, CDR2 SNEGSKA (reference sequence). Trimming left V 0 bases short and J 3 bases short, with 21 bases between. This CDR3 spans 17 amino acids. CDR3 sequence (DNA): TGCAGTGCTAGAGATCCTATGTTACCGGGGCCATACTACGAGCAGTACTTC. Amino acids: CSARDPMLPGPYYEQYF.

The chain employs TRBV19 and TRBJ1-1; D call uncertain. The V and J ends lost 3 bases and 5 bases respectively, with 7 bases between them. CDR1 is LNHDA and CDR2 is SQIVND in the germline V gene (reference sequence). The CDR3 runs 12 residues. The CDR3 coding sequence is TGTGCCAGTAGTATTAGTATTACTGAAGCTTTCTTT. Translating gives CASSISITEAFF.

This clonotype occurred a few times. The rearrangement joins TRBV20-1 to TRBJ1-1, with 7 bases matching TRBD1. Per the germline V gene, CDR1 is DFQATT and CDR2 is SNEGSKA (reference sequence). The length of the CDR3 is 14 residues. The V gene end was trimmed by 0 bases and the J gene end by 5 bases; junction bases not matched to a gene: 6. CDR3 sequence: CSARDWRGRTEAFF. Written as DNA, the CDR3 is TGCAGTGCTAGAGATTGGAGGGGGCGGACTGAAGCTTTCTTT.

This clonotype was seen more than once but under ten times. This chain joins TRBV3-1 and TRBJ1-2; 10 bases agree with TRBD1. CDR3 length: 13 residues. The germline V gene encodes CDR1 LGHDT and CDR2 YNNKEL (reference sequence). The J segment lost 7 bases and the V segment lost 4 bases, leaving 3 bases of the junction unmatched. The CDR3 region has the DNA TGTGCCAGCAGCCCCGGGACAGGGGTTGGCTACACCTTC. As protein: CASSPGTGVGYTF. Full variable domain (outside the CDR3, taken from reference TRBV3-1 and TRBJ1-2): DTAVSQTPKYLVTQMGNDKSIKCEQNLGHDTMYWYKQDSKKFLKIMFSYNNKELIINETVPNRFSPKSPDKAHLNLHINSLELGDSAVYFCASSPGTGVGYTFGSGTRLTVV.

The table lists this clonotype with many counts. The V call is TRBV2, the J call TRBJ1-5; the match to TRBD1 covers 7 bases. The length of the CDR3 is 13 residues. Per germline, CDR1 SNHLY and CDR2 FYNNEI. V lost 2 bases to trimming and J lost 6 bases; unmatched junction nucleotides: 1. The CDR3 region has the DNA TGTGCCAGCAGTGAAACAGGGGTTCAGCCCCAGCATTTT. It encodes CASSETGVQPQHF. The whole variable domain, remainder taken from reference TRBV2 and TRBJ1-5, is EPEVTQTPSHQVTQMGQEVILRCVPISNHLYFYWYRQILGQKVEFLVSFYNNEISEKSEIFDDQFSVERPDGSNFTLKIRSTKLEDSAMYFCASSETGVQPQHFGDGTRLSIL.

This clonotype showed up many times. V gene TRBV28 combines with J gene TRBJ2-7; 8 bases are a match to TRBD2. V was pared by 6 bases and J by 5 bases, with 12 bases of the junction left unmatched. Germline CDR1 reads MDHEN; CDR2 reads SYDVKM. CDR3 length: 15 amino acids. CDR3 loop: CASSWEREIVDEQYF. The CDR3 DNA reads TGTGCCAGCAGCTGGGAGCGGGAGATCGTCGACGAGCAGTACTTC.

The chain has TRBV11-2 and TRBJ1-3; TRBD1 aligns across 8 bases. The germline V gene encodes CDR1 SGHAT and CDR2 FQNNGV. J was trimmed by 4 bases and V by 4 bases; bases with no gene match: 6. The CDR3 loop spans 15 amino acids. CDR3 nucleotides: TGTGCCAGCAGCTATCAGGGGGCCCCCGGAAACACCATATATTTT. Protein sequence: CASSYQGAPGNTIYF. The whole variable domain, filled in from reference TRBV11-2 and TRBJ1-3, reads EAGVAQSPRYKIIEKRQSVAFWCNPISGHATLYWYQQILGQGPKLLIQFQNNGVVDDSQLPKDRFSAERLKGVDSTLKIQPAKLEDSAVYLCASSYQGAPGNTIYFGEGSWLTVV.

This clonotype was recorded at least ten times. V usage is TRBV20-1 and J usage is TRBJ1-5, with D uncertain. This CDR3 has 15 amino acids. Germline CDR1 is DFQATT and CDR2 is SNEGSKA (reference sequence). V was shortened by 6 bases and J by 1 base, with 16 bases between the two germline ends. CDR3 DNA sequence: TGCAGTGCGAGCTTACTTGGAGGGAGCAATCAGCCCCAGCATTTT. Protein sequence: CSASLLGGSNQPQHF.

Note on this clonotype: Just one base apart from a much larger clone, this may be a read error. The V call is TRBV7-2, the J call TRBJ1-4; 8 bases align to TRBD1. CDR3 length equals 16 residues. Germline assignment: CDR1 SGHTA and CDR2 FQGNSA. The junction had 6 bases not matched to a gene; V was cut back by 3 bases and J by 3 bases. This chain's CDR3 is CASSFHQGAPNEKLFF. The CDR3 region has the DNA TGTGCCAGCAGCTTTCATCAGGGGGCTCCTAATGAAAAACTGTTTTTT.

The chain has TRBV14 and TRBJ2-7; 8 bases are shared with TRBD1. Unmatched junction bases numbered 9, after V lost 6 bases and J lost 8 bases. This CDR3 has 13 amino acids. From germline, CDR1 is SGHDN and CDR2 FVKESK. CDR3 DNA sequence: TGTGCCAGCAGTCCGGACAGGGTGGGGCAGCAGTACTTC. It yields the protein CASSPDRVGQQYF. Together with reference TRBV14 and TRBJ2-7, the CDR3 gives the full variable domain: EAGVTQFPSHSVIEKGQTVTLRCDPISGHDNLYWYRRVMGKEIKFLLHFVKESKQDESGMPNNRFLAERTGGTYSTLKVQPAELEDSGVYFCASSPDRVGQQYFGPGTRLTVT.

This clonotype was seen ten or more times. The CDR3 spells CASSTLGGKETQYF. As DNA, the CDR3 is TGTGCCAGCAGCACACTAGGGGGAAAAGAGACCCAGTACTTC. This chain links TRBV3-1 with TRBJ2-5; tentatively, D is TRBD1 (6 bases). Germline loops: CDR1 LGHDT, CDR2 YNNKEL (reference sequence). This CDR3 contains 14 residues. V lost 5 bases to trimming and J lost 3 bases, with 13 bases between them.

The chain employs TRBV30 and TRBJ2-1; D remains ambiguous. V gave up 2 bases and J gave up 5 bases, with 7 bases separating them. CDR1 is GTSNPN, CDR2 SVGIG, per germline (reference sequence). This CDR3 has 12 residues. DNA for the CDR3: TGTGCCTGGAGTTGGTTCGACAATGAGCAGTTCTTC. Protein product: CAWSWFDNEQFF.

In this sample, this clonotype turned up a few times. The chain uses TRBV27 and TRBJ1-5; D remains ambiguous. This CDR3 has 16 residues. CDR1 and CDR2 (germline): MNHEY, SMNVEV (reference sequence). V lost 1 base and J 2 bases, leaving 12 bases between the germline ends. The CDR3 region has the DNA TGTGCCAGCAGTTTATATGCGGGGTTTGGCAATCAGCCCCAGCATTTT. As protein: CASSLYAGFGNQPQHF.

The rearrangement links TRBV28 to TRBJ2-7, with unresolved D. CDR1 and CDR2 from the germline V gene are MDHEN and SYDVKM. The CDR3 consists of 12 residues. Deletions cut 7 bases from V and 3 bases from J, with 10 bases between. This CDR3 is CASKALNYEQYF. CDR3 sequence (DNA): TGTGCCAGCAAGGCCCTGAACTACGAGCAGTACTTC.

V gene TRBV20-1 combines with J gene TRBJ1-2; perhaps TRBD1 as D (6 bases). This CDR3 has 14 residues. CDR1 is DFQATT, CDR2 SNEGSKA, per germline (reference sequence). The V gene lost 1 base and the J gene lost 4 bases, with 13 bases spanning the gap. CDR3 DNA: TGCAGTGCTAGAGTGTCAGGGGCCAGCTATGGCTACACCTTC. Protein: CSARVSGASYGYTF.

This chain's CDR3 is CASSTGTVSNSPLHF. As DNA, the CDR3 is TGTGCCAGTAGTACAGGGACAGTCAGCAATTCACCCCTCCACTTT. The chain uses TRBV19 and TRBJ1-6; TRBD1 aligns across 7 bases. The CDR3 spans 15 residues. Germline V gene lookup returns CDR1 LNHDA and CDR2 SQIVND (reference sequence). V was clipped by 4 bases and J by 7 bases; unmatched bases: 7.

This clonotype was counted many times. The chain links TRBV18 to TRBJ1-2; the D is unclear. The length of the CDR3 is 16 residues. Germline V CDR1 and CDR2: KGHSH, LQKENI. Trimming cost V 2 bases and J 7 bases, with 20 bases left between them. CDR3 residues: CASSPSHYEGSGGYTF. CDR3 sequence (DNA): TGTGCCAGCTCACCATCCCATTATGAGGGAAGTGGTGGCTACACCTTC.

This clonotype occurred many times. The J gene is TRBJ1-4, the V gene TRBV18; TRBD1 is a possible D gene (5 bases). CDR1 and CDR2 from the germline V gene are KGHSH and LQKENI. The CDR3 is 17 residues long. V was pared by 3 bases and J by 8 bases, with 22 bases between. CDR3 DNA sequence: TGTGCCAGCTCACCGAGGGCGTCAGGGTCGTTAAGGGAAAAACTGTTTTTT. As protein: CASSPRASGSLREKLFF.

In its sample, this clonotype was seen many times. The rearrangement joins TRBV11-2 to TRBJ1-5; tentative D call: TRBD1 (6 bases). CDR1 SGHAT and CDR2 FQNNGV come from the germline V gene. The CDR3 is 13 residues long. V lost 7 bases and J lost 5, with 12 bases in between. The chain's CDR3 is CASTRGGDQPQHF. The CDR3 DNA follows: TGTGCCAGCACCCGAGGGGGGGATCAGCCCCAGCATTTT. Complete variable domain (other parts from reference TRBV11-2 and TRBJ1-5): EAGVAQSPRYKIIEKRQSVAFWCNPISGHATLYWYQQILGQGPKLLIQFQNNGVVDDSQLPKDRFSAERLKGVDSTLKIQPAKLEDSAVYLCASTRGGDQPQHFGDGTRLSIL.